This T cell receptor beta chain was sequenced in a study of T-cell reconstitution after alpha-beta-depleted transplantation in children. This clonotype was picked up many times. Preparing the TCRbeta library involved the use of unique molecular identifiers. TCRdb analysed the PCR reads with MiXCR anew, one entry per CDR3 protein. The table lists just over 350,000 distinct CDR3 sequences, about an eighth of them singletons. This CDR3 comprises 16 residues. CDR1 is WNHNN and CDR2 is SYGVQD in the germline V gene (reference sequence). V was clipped by 0 bases and J by 3 bases, with 13 bases between them.

The chain joins TRBV10-1 to TRBJ2-3, with D possibly being TRBD1 (6 bases). This sequence originates from a human donor who donated a stem cell graft to a child with Fanconi anemia. Sequences were derived from PBMCs, sampled from the stem cell graft. The CDR3 DNA is TGCGCCAGCAGTGAGTCGACACAGGGTGGGACAGATACGCAGTATTTT. Protein sequence: CASSESTQGGTDTQYF.